The present T cell receptor beta chain was sequenced within a study of blood T cell repertoires in COVID-19. Only in-frame clones appear in the TCRdb table, and some are missing; sequencing was by immunoSEQ multiplex PCR. Among about 350,000 clones, approximately 89% were seen once, and the ten largest hold under 5%. Source material: peripheral blood. The source is a woman aged 55-75 years with COVID-19, enrolled during active disease.

CDR3 in amino acids: CASSPRTEGGTQYF. DNA of the CDR3: TGTGCCAGCTCACCCCGGACGGAGGGAGGGACCCAGTACTTC. The chain recombines TRBV18 with TRBJ2-5, with D perhaps matching TRBD2 (6 bases). The V end lost 3 bases, the J end lost 7 bases, and 15 bases lay between the germline ends. This CDR3 region has 14 residues. From germline, CDR1 is KGHSH and CDR2 LQKENI.